The 9 T cell receptor beta chains presented below share a single source sample, sequenced in a study of blood T cell repertoires in COVID-19. Clones were read by immunoSEQ multiplex PCR, and TCRdb kept only the in-frame ones, dropping some. The sample records 150,000 to 200,000 clones, 83% being singletons. The specimen was peripheral blood. These receptor sequences come from a woman aged 70-85 years with COVID-19, enrolled during active disease.

The gene calls are TRBV30 and TRBJ1-5, with D possibly matching TRBD1 (5 bases). The CDR3 length is 14 residues. Trimming cost V 3 bases and J 0 bases, with 9 bases left between them. From germline, CDR1 is GTSNPN and CDR2 SVGIG (reference sequence). CDR3 nucleotides: TGTGCCTGGAGCCTGGGGGGTAGCAATCAGCCCCAGCATTTT. Translated, it gives CAWSLGGSNQPQHF.

The gene calls are TRBV11-2 and TRBJ2-1; 8 bases map to TRBD2. The V and J ends lost 6 bases and 3 bases, in that order; junction bases with no gene match: 13. CDR3 length equals 17 residues. Germline CDR1 SGHAT, CDR2 FQNNGV. CDR3 protein: CASSQRPPGLVYNEQFF. CDR3 DNA: TGTGCCAGCAGTCAACGTCCCCCGGGACTAGTCTACAATGAGCAGTTCTTC.

This clone occurred once. V and J are TRBV2 and TRBJ1-2, with 9 nucleotides matching TRBD1. Germline CDR1 reads SNHLY; CDR2 reads FYNNEI. V was pared by 5 bases and J by 3 bases, with 4 bases of the junction left unmatched. The CDR3 has 14 amino acids. CDR3: CASSQQGADYGYTF. The CDR3 DNA reads as TGTGCCAGCAGTCAACAGGGGGCGGACTATGGCTACACCTTC. The full variable domain, its missing parts supplied by reference TRBV2 and TRBJ1-2, is EPEVTQTPSHQVTQMGQEVILRCVPISNHLYFYWYRQILGQKVEFLVSFYNNEISEKSEIFDDQFSVERPDGSNFTLKIRSTKLEDSAMYFCASSQQGADYGYTFGSGTRLTVV.

J is TRBJ1-1 and V is TRBV24-1; the D gene is possibly TRBD1 (5 bases). This CDR3 region has 15 residues. Germline V gene lookup returns CDR1 KGHDR and CDR2 SFDVKD. The germline V and J ends were trimmed by 2 bases and 0 bases, with 9 bases remaining between them. Here the CDR3 reads CATSDSGGLNTEAFF. CDR3 DNA sequence: TGTGCCACCAGTGATTCGGGGGGGTTGAACACTGAAGCTTTCTTT.

This clone was seen more than once but under ten times. Here the CDR3 reads CASPVGQGRIYGYTF. DNA for the CDR3: TGTGCCTCCCCCGTCGGACAGGGAAGAATTTATGGCTACACCTTC. The V call is TRBV30, the J call TRBJ1-2, with TRBD1 identical over 8 bases. J was trimmed by 5 bases and V by 7 bases; bases with no gene match: 15. The CDR3 totals 15 residues. CDR1 and CDR2 from the germline V gene are GTSNPN and SVGIG (reference sequence).

The genes are TRBV12-3 or TRBV12-4 and TRBJ1-1, with D unresolved. The germline V and J ends were trimmed by 7 bases and 0 bases, with 9 bases remaining between them. The CDR3 extends over 13 amino acids. CDR3 sequence reads: CASNRGMNTEAFF. In DNA, the CDR3 is TGTGCCAGCAACCGGGGAATGAACACTGAAGCTTTCTTT.

CDR3 loop: CASSQALGVNTEAFF. CDR3 nucleotides: TGTGCCAGCAGCCAAGCGTTAGGGGTGAACACTGAAGCTTTCTTT. The rearrangement uses TRBV4-2 and TRBJ1-1; D may be TRBD1 (5 bases). There are 15 residues in the CDR3. Germline CDR1 is LGHNA and CDR2 is YNFKEQ. V lost 1 base to trimming and J lost 0 bases, with 9 bases between them.

This sequence joins TRBV7-8 and TRBJ1-5; 7 bases align to TRBD1. With 2 bases clipped from V and 3 bases from J, the junction kept 7 bases outside the gene matches. The germline V gene has CDR1 SGHVS and CDR2 FQNEAQ. This CDR3 contains 16 residues. The CDR3: CASSLRGQTTNQPQHF. CDR3 bases: TGTGCCAGCAGCTTAAGGGGACAGACTACCAATCAGCCCCAGCATTTT.

This sequence joins TRBV28 and TRBJ2-1; no firm D call. CDR1 MDHEN and CDR2 SYDVKM come from the germline V gene. The CDR3 consists of 12 residues. V lost 2 bases and J lost 4, with 3 bases in between. As DNA, the CDR3 is TGTGCCAGCAGTTTAGAGTACAATGAGCAGTTCTTC. This gives the protein CASSLEYNEQFF.